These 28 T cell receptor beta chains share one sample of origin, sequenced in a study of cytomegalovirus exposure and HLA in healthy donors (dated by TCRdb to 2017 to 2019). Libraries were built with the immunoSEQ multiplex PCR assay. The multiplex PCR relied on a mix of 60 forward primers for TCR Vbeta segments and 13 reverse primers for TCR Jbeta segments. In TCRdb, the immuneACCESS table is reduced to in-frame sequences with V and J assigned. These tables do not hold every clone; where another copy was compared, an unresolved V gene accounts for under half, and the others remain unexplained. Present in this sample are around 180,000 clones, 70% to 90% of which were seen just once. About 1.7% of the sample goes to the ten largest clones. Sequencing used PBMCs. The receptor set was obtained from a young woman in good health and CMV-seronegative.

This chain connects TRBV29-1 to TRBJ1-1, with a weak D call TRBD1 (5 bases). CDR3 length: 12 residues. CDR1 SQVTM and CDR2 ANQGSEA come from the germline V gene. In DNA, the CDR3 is TGCGGGGCGGCAGGTGTGAACACTGAAGCTTTCTTT. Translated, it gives CGAAGVNTEAFF.

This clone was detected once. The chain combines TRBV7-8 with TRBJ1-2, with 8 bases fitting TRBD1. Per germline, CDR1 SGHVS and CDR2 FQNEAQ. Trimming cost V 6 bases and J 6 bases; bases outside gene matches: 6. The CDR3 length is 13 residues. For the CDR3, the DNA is TGTGCCAGCAGTACAGGGGGAAGGGATGGCTACACCTTC. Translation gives CASSTGGRDGYTF. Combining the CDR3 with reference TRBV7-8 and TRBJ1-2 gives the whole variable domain GAGVSQSPRYKVAKRGQDVALRCDPISGHVSLFWYQQALGQGPEFLTYFQNEAQLDKSGLPSDRFFAERPEGSVSTLKIQRTQQEDSAVYLCASSTGGRDGYTFGSGTRLTVV.

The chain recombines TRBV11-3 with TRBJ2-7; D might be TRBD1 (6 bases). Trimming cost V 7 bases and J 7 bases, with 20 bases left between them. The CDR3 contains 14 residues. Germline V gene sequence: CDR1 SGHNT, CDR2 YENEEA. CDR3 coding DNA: TGTGCCAGCACCCCAGGGGCAGGCATGGGTGAGCAGTACTTC. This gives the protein CASTPGAGMGEQYF.

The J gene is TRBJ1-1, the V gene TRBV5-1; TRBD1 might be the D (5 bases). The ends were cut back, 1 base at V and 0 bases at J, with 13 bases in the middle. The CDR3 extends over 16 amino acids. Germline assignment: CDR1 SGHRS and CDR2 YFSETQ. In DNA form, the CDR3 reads TGCGCCAGCAGCTTGATAAGGGGTGGGATGAACACTGAAGCTTTCTTT. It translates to CASSLIRGGMNTEAFF.

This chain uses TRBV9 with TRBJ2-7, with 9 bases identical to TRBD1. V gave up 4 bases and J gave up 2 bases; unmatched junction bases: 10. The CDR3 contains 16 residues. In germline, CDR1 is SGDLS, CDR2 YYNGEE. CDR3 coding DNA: TGTGCCAGCAGCCTTCAACCCGGGACAGGGACCTACGAGCAGTACTTC. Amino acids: CASSLQPGTGTYEQYF.

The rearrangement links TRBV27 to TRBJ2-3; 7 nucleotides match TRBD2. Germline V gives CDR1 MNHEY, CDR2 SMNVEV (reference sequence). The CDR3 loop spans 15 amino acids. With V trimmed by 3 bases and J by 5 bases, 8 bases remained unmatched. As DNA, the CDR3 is TGTGCCAGCAGTTTTAATGGACTAGACGGAGATACGCAGTATTTT. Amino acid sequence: CASSFNGLDGDTQYF.

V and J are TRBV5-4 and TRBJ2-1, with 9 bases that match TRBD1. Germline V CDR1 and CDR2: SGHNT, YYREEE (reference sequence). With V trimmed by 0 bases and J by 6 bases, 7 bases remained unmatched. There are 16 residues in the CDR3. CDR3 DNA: TGTGCCAGCAGCTTGGGGGACAGGGACGTGAGCAATGAGCAGTTCTTC. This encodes CASSLGDRDVSNEQFF.

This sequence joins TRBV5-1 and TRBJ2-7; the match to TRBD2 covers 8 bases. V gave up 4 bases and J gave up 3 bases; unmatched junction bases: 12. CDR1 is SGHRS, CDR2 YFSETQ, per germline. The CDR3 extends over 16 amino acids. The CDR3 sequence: CASSPGGSGINYEQYF. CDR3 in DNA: TGCGCCAGCAGCCCGGGGGGTAGCGGGATAAACTACGAGCAGTACTTC.

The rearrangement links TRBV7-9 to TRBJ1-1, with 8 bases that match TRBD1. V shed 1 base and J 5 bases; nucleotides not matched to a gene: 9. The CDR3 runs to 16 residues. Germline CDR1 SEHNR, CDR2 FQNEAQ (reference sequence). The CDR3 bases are TGTGCCAGCAGCTTAGAGGACAGGGTGGTTAGTACTGAAGCTTTCTTT. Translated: CASSLEDRVVSTEAFF. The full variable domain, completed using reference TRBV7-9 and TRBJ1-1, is DTGVSQNPRHKITKRGQNVTFRCDPISEHNRLYWYRQTLGQGPEFLTYFQNEAQLEKSRLLSDRFSAERPKGSFSTLEIQRTEQGDSAMYLCASSLEDRVVSTEAFFGQGTRLTVV.

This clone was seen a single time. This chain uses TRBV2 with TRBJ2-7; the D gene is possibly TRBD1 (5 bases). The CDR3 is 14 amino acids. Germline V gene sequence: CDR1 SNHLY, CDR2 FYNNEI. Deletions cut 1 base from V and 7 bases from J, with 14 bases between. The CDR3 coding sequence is TGTGCCAGCAGTGAAGGGATCCCCAAGGGGGAGCAGTACTTC. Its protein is CASSEGIPKGEQYF. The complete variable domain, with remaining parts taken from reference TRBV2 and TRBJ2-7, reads EPEVTQTPSHQVTQMGQEVILRCVPISNHLYFYWYRQILGQKVEFLVSFYNNEISEKSEIFDDQFSVERPDGSNFTLKIRSTKLEDSAMYFCASSEGIPKGEQYFGPGTRLTVT.

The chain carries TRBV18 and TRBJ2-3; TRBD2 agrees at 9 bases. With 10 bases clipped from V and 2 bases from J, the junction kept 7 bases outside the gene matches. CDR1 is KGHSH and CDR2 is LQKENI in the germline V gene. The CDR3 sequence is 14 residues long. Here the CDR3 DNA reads TGTGCCACCCTGACTAGCGGAACCACAGATACGCAGTATTTT. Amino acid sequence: CATLTSGTTDTQYF.

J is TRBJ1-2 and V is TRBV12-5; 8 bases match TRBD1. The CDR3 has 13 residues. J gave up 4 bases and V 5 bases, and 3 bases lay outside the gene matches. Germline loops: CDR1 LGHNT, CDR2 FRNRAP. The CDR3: CASGGDRFYGYTF. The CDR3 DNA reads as TGTGCTAGTGGTGGGGACAGGTTCTATGGCTACACCTTC.

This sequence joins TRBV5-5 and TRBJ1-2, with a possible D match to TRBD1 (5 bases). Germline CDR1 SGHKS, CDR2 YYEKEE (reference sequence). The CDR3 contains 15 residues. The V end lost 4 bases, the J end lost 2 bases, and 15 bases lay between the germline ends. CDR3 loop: CASSTTERLNYGYTF. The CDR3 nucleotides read TGTGCCAGCAGCACGACAGAGCGTTTAAACTATGGCTACACCTTC.

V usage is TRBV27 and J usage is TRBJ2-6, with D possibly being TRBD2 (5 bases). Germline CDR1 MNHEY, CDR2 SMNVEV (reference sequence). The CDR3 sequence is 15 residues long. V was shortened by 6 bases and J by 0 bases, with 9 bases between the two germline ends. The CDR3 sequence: CASRLDFSGANVLTF. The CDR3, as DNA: TGTGCCAGCAGACTGGACTTCTCTGGGGCCAACGTCCTGACTTTC.

The CDR3 DNA reads as TGTGCCAGCCAACGCACGGACACTGAAGCTTTCTTT. This codes for CASQRTDTEAFF. The chain combines TRBV28 with TRBJ1-1, with D hard to call. Germline V gene sequence: CDR1 MDHEN, CDR2 SYDVKM. Trimming left V 8 bases short and J 3 bases short, with 10 bases between. The CDR3 has 12 residues.

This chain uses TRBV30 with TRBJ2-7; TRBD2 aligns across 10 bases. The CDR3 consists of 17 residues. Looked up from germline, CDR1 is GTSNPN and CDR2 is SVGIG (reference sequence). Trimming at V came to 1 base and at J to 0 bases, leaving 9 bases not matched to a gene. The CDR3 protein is CAWSASGLAPSSYEQYF. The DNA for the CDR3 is TGTGCCTGGAGTGCATCGGGACTAGCGCCGAGCTCCTACGAGCAGTACTTC.

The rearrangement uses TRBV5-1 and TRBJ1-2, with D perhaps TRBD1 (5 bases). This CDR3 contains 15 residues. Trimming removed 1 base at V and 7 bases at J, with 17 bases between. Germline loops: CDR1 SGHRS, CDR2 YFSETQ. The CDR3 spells CASSLSGSLGAGYTF. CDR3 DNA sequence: TGCGCCAGCAGCTTGTCAGGGTCCCTAGGGGCTGGCTACACCTTC.

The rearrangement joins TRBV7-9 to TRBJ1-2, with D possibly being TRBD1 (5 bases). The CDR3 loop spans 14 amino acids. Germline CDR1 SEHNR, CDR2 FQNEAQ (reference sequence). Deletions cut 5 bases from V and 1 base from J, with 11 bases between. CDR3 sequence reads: CASSAGPYNYGYTF. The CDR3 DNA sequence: TGTGCCAGCAGCGCGGGACCGTATAACTATGGCTACACCTTC.

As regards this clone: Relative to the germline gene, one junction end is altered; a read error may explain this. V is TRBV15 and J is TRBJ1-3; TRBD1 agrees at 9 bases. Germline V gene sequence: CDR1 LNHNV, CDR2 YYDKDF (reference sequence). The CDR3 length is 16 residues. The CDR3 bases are TGTGCCACTAGCACAGGACAGGGGAGCTCTGGAAACACCATATATTTT. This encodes CATSTGQGSSGNTIYF.

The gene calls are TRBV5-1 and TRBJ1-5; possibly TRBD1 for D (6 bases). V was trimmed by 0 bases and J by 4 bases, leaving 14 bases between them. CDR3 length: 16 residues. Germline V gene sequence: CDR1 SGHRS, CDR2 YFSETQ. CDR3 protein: CASSLDGDTTNQPQHF. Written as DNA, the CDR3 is TGCGCCAGCAGCTTGGATGGGGACACAACAAATCAGCCCCAGCATTTT.

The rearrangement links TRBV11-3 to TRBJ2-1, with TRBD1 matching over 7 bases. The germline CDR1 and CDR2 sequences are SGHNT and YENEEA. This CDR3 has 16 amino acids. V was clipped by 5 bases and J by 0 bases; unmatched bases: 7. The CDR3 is CASSPPTGFSYNEQFF. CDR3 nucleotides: TGTGCCAGCAGCCCCCCGACAGGGTTCTCCTACAATGAGCAGTTCTTC. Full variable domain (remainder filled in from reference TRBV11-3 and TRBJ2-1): EAGVVQSPRYKIIEKKQPVAFWCNPISGHNTLYWYLQNLGQGPELLIRYENEEAVDDSQLPKDRFSAERLKGVDSTLKIQPAELGDSAVYLCASSPPTGFSYNEQFFGPGTRLTVL.

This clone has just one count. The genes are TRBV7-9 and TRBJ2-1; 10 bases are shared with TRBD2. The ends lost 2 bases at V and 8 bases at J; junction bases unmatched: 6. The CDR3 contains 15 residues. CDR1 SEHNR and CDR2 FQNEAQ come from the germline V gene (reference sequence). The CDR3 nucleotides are TGTGCCAGCAGCTTAAATCTAGCGGGAGAGCATGAGCAGTTCTTC. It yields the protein CASSLNLAGEHEQFF. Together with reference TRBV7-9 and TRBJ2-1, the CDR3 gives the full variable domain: DTGVSQNPRHKITKRGQNVTFRCDPISEHNRLYWYRQTLGQGPEFLTYFQNEAQLEKSRLLSDRFSAERPKGSFSTLEIQRTEQGDSAMYLCASSLNLAGEHEQFFGPGTRLTVL.

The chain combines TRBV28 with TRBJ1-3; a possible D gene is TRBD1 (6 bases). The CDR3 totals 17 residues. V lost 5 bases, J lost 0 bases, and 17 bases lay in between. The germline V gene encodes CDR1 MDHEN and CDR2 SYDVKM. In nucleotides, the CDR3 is TGTGCCAGCAGTAGCGGGGCAGGGGCCGACTCTGGAAACACCATATATTTT. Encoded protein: CASSSGAGADSGNTIYF.

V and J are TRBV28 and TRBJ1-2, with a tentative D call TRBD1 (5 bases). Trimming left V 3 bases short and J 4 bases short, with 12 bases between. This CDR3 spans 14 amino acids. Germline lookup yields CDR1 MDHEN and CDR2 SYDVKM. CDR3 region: CASSFFRVRYGYTF. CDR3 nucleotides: TGTGCCAGCAGTTTTTTCAGGGTACGCTATGGCTACACCTTC.

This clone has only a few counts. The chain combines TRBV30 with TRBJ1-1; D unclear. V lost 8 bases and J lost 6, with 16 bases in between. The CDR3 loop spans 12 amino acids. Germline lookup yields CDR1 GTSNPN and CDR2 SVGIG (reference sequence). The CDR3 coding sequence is TGTGCCGCAAACCAGGTCAAATCTGAAGCTTTCTTT. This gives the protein CAANQVKSEAFF.

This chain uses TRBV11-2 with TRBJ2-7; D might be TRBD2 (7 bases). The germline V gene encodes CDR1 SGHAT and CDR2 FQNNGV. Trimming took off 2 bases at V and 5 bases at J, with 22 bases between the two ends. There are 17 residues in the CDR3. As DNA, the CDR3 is TGTGCCAGCAGCTTAAGGGGGGAGGGCCGGTTGAACCACGAGCAGTACTTC. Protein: CASSLRGEGRLNHEQYF.

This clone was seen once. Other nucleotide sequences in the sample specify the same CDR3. The CDR3 reads CASSPRGYGYTF. The CDR3 DNA is TGTGCCAGCAGTCCGCGAGGGTATGGCTACACCTTC. The rearrangement uses TRBV27 and TRBJ1-2, with D uncertain. CDR1 is MNHEY, CDR2 SMNVEV, per germline (reference sequence). Trimming shortened V by 5 bases and J by 5 bases, and 9 bases separated the two germline ends. The CDR3 has 12 amino acids.

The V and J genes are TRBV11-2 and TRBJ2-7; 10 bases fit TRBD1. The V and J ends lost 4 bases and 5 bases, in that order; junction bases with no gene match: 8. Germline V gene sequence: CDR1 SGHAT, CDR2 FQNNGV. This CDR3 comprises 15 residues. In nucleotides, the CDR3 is TGTGCCAGCAGCTCCCTCGGGACAGGGGTAAACGAGCAGTACTTC. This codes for CASSSLGTGVNEQYF.